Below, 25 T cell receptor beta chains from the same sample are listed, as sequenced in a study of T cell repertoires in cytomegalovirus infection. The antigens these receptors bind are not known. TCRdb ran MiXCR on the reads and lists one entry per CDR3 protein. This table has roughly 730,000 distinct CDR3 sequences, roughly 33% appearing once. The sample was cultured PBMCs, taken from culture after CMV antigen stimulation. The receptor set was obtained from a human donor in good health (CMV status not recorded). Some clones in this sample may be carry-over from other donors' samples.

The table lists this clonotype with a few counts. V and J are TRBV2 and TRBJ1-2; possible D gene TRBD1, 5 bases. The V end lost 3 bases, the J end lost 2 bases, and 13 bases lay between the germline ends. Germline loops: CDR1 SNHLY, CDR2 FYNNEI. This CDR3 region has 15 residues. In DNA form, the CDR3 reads TGTGCCAGCAGTGACCATCGGACAACCAACTATGGCTACACCTTC. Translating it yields CASSDHRTTNYGYTF.

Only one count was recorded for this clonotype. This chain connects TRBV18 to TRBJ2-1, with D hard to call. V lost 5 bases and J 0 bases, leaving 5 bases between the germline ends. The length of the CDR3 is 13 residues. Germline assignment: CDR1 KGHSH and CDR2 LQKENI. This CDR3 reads CASSSISYNEQFF. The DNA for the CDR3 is TGTGCCAGCTCATCGATCTCCTACAATGAGCAGTTCTTC. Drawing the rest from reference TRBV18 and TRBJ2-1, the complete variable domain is NAGVMQNPRHLVRRRGQEARLRCSPMKGHSHVYWYRQLPEEGLKFMVYLQKENIIDESGMPKERFSAEFPKEGPSILRIQQVVRGDSAAYFCASSSISYNEQFFGPGTRLTVL.

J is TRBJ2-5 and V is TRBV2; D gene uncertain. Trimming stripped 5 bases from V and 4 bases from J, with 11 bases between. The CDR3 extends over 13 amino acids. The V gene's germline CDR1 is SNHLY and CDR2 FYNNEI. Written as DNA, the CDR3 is TGTGCCAGCAGTTCTGGGGTGGTAGAGACCCAGTACTTC. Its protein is CASSSGVVETQYF.

CDR3 protein: CATQGTGNQPQHF. The CDR3 nucleotides are TGTGCCACTCAGGGGACGGGTAATCAGCCCCAGCATTTT. V and J are TRBV24-1 and TRBJ1-5; D perhaps matches TRBD1 (6 bases). V shed 10 bases and J shed 4 bases, with 13 bases lying between them. Germline CDR1 reads KGHDR; CDR2 reads SFDVKD. The CDR3 runs to 13 residues.

The CDR3 DNA is TGTGCCAGCAGCAAACTTAAGGGGACAGGGATATACAATGAGCAGTTCTTC. It translates to CASSKLKGTGIYNEQFF. This chain connects TRBV6-2 or TRBV6-3 to TRBJ2-1, with 9 bases that match TRBD1. The ends lost 6 bases at V and 4 bases at J; junction bases unmatched: 13. The CDR3 is 17 residues long. Germline CDR1 reads MNHEY; CDR2 reads SVGEGT.

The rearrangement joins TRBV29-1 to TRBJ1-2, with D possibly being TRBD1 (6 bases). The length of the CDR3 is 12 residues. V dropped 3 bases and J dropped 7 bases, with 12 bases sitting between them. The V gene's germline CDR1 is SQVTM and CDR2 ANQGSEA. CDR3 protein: CSVEGGGTGYTF. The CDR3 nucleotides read TGCAGCGTTGAGGGGGGGGGCACTGGCTACACCTTC.

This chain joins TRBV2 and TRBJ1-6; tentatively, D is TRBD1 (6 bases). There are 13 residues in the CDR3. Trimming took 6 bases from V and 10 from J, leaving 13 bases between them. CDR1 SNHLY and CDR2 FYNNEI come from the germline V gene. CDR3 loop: CASRGPGASPLHF. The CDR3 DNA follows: TGTGCCAGCAGGGGACCAGGGGCCTCACCCCTCCACTTT. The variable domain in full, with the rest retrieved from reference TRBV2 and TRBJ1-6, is EPEVTQTPSHQVTQMGQEVILRCVPISNHLYFYWYRQILGQKVEFLVSFYNNEISEKSEIFDDQFSVERPDGSNFTLKIRSTKLEDSAMYFCASRGPGASPLHFGNGTRLTVT.

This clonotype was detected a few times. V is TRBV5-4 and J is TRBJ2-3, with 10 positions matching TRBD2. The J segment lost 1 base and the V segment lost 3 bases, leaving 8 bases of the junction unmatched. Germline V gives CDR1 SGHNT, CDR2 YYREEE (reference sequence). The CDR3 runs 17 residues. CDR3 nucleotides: TGTGCCAGCAGCTCAGGACTAGCGGCATCCCGCACAGATACGCAGTATTTT. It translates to CASSSGLAASRTDTQYF. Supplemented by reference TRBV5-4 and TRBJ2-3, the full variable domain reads ETGVTQSPTHLIKTRGQQVTLRCSSQSGHNTVSWYQQALGQGPQFIFQYYREEENGRGNFPPRFSGLQFPNYSSELNVNALELDDSALYLCASSSGLAASRTDTQYFGPGTRLTVL.

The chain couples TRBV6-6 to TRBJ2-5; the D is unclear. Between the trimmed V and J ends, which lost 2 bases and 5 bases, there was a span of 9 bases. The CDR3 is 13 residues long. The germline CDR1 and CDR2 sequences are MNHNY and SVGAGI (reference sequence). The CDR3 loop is CASSYGLGETQYF. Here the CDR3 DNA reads TGTGCCAGCAGTTACGGGCTGGGGGAGACCCAGTACTTC.

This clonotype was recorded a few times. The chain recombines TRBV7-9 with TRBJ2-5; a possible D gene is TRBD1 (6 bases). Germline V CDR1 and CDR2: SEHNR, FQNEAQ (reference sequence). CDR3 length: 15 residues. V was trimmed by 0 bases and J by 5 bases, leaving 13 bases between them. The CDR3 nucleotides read TGTGCCAGCAGCTTAGCGGGGGCGTCCGGGGAGACCCAGTACTTC. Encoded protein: CASSLAGASGETQYF.

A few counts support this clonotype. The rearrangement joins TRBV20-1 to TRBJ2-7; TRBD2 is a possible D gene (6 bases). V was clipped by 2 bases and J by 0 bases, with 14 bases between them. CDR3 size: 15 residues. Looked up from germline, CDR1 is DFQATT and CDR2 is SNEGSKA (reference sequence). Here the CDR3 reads CSARSGTGLSYEQYF. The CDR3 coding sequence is TGCAGTGCTAGATCAGGCACGGGACTCTCCTACGAGCAGTACTTC.

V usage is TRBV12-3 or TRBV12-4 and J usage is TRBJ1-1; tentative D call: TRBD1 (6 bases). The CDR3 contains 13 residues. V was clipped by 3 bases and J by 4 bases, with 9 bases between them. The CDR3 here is CASSFWGPTEAFF. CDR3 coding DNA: TGTGCCAGCAGTTTCTGGGGGCCCACTGAAGCTTTCTTT.

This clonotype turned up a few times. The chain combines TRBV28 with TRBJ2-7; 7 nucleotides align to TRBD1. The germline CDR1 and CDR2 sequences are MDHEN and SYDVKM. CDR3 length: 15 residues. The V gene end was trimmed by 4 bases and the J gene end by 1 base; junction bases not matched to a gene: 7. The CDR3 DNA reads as TGTGCCAGCAGTTCCTACAGGGGCAGATCCTACGAGCAGTACTTC. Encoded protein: CASSSYRGRSYEQYF.

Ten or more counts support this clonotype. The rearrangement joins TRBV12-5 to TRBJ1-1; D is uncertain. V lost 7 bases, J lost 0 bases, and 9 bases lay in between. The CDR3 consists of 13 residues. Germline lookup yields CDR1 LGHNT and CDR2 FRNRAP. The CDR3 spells CASALTMNTEAFF. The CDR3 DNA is TGTGCTAGTGCCCTCACAATGAACACTGAAGCTTTCTTT.

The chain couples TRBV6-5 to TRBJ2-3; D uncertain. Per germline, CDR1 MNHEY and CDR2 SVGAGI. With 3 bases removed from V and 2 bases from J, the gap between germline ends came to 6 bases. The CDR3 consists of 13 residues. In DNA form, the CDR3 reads TGTGCCAGCAGTTATGGGTACACAGATACGCAGTATTTT. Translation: CASSYGYTDTQYF.

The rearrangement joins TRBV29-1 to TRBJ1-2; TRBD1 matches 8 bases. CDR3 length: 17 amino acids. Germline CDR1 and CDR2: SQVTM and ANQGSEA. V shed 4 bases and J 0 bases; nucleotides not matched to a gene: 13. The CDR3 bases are TGCAGCGTTGGAAGGGTTGGGACAGGCCTTTCTAACTATGGCTACACCTTC. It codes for CSVGRVGTGLSNYGYTF.

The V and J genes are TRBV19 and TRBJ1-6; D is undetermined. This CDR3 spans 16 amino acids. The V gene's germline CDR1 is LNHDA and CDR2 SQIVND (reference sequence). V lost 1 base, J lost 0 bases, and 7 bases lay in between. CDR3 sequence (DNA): TGTGCCAGTAGTATAGGCTCCGGCTCCTATAATTCACCCCTCCACTTT. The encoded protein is CASSIGSGSYNSPLHF.

This CDR3 is CASSYVQGTLGITEAFF. CDR3 DNA sequence: TGTGCCAGCAGCTACGTGCAGGGGACGTTAGGGATCACTGAAGCTTTCTTT. This chain uses TRBV5-5 with TRBJ1-1; perhaps TRBD1 as D (6 bases). The CDR3 sequence is 17 residues long. The germline CDR1 and CDR2 sequences are SGHKS and YYEKEE (reference sequence). V shed 3 bases and J shed 4 bases, with 22 bases lying between them.

The CDR3 here is CASSFPRDRNTEAFF. The CDR3 bases are TGTGCCAGCAGTTTTCCACGGGACCGGAACACTGAAGCTTTCTTT. The chain uses TRBV28 and TRBJ1-1, with a tentative D call TRBD1 (5 bases). The V and J ends lost 3 bases and 1 base respectively, with 12 bases between them. Germline V CDR1 and CDR2: MDHEN, SYDVKM. This CDR3 is 15 amino acids long.

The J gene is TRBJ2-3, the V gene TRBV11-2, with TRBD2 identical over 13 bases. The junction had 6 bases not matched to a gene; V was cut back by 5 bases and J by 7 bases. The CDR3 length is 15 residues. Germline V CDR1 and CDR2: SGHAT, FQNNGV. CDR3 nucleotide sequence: TGTGCCAGCAGCCCCCGGACTAGCGGGAGTTATACGCAGTATTTT. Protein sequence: CASSPRTSGSYTQYF.

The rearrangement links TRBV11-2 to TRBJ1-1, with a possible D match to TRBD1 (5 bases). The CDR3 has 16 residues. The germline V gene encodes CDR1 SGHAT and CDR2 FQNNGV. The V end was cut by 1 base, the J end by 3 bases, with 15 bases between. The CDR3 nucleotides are TGTGCCAGCAGCTTAGGGGCCCTCCTAGGGGACACTGAAGCTTTCTTT. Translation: CASSLGALLGDTEAFF.

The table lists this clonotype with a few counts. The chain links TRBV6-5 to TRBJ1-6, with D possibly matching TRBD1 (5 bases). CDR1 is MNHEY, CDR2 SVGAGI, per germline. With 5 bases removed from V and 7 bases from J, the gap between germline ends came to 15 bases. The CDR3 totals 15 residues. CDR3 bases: TGTGCCAGCAGTCCGTTTGGGGGGGAAAATTCACCCCTCCACTTT. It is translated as CASSPFGGENSPLHF.

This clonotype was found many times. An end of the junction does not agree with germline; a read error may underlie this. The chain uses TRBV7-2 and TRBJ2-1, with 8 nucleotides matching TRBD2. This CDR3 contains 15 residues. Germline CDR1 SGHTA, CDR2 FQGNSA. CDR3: CASSLSVGDGRAPSF. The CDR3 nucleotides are TGTGCCAGCAGCTTATCGGTGGGTGACGGGAGGGCCCCCTCCTTC.

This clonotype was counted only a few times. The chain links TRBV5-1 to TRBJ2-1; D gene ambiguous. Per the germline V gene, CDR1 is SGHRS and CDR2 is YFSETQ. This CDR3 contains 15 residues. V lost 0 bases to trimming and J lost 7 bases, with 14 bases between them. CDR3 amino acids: CASSLGRPVGNEQFF. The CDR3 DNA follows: TGCGCCAGCAGCTTGGGTAGACCCGTGGGTAATGAGCAGTTCTTC.

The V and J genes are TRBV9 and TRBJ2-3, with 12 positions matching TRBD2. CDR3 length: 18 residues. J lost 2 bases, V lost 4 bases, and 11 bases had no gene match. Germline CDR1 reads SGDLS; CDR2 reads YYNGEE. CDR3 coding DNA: TGTGCCAGCAGCTCCCGAGGGCTAGCGGGAGGGGACACAGATACGCAGTATTTT. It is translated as CASSSRGLAGGDTDTQYF.